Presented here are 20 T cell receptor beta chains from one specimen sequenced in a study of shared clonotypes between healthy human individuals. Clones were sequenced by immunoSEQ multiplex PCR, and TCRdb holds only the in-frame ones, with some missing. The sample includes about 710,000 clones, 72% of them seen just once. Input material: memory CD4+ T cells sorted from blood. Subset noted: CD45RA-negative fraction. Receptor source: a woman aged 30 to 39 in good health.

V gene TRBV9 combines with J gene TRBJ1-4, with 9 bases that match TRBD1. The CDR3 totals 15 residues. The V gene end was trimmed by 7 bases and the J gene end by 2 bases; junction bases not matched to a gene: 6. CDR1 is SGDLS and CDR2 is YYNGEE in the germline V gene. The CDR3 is CASGEDRGTNEKLFF. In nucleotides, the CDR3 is TGTGCCAGCGGAGAAGACAGGGGGACTAATGAAAAACTGTTTTTT.

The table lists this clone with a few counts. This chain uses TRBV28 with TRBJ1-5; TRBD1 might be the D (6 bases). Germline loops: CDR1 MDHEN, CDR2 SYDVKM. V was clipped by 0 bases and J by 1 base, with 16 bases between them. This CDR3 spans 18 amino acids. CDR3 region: CASSLWDSTQGSNQPQHF. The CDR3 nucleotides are TGTGCCAGCAGTTTATGGGACAGCACTCAGGGGAGCAATCAGCCCCAGCATTTT.

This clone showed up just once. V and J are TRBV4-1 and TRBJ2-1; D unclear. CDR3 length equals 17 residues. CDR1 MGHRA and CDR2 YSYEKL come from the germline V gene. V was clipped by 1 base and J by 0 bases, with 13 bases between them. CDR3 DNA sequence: TGCGCCAGCAGCCAAGCCCTTCAAGTCCGCTCCTACAATGAGCAGTTCTTC. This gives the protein CASSQALQVRSYNEQFF.

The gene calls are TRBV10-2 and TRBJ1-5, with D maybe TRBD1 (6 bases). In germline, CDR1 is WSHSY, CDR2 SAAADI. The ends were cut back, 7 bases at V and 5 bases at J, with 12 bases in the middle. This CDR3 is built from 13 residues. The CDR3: CASTLGGDQPQHF. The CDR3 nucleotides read TGCGCCAGCACCCTCGGGGGCGATCAGCCCCAGCATTTT.

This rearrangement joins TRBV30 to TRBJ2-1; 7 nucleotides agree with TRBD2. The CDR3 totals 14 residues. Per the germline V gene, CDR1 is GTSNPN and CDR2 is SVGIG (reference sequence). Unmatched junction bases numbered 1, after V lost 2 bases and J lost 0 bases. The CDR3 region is CAWSLAVSYNEQFF. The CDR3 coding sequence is TGTGCCTGGAGTCTAGCGGTCTCCTACAATGAGCAGTTCTTC.

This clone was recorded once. The CDR3 sequence: CASSLDGGAYNEQFF. CDR3 sequence (DNA): TGTGCCAGCAGCTTAGATGGCGGCGCCTACAATGAGCAGTTCTTC. The V gene is TRBV7-2, the J gene TRBJ2-1; D ambiguous. The CDR3 has 15 amino acids. CDR1 is SGHTA, CDR2 FQGNSA, per germline. V lost 1 base and J 2 bases, leaving 9 bases between the germline ends. Variable domain in full (rest from reference TRBV7-2 and TRBJ2-1): GAGVSQSPSNKVTEKGKDVELRCDPISGHTALYWYRQSLGQGLEFLIYFQGNSAPDKSGLPSDRFSAERTGGSVSTLTIQRTQQEDSAVYLCASSLDGGAYNEQFFGPGTRLTVL.

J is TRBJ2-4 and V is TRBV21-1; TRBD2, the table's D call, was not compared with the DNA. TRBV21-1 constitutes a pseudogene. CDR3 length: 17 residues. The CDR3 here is CASRGGVGAIAKNIQYF. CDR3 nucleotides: TGTGCCAGCAGGGGAGGGGTGGGTGCGATAGCCAAAAACATTCAGTACTTC.

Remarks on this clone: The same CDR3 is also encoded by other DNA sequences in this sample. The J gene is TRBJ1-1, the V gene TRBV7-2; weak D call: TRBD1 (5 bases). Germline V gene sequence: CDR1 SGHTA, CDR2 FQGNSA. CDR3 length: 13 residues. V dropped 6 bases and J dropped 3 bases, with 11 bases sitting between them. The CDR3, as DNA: TGTGCCAGCAGTAGTCAGGGCGACACTGAAGCTTTCTTT. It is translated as CASSSQGDTEAFF. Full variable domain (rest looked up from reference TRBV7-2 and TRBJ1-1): GAGVSQSPSNKVTEKGKDVELRCDPISGHTALYWYRQSLGQGLEFLIYFQGNSAPDKSGLPSDRFSAERTGGSVSTLTIQRTQQEDSAVYLCASSSQGDTEAFFGQGTRLTVV.

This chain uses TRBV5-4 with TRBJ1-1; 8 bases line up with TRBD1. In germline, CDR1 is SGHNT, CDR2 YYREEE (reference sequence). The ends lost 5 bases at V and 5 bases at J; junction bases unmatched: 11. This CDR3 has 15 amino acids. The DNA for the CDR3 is TGTGCCAGCAGTCACAAGGGACAGGCGAGGACTGAAGCTTTCTTT. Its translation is CASSHKGQARTEAFF.

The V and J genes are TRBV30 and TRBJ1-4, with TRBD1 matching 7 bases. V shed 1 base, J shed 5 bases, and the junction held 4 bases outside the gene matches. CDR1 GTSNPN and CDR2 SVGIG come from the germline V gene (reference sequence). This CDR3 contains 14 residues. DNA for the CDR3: TGTGCCTGGAGTGCCCCGGGACAGAATGAAAAACTGTTTTTT. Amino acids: CAWSAPGQNEKLFF.

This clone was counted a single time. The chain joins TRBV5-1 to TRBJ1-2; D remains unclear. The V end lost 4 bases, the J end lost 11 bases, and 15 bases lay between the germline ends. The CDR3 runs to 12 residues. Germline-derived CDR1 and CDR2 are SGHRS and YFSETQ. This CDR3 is CASSIELRDYTF. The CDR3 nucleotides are TGCGCCAGCAGCATCGAGTTACGTGATTACACCTTC.

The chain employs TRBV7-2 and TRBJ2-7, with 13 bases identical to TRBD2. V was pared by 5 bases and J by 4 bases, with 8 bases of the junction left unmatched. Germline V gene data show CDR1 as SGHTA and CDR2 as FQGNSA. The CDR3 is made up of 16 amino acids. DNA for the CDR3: TGTGCCAGCAGCCCGAAACTAGCGGGAGGGAGGTACGAGCAGTACTTC. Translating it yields CASSPKLAGGRYEQYF.

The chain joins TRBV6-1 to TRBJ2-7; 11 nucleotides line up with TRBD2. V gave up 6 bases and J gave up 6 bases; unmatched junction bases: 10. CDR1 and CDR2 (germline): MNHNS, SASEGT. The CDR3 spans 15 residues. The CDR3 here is CASRGDTSGSLEQYF. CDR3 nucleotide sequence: TGTGCCAGCAGGGGCGACACTAGCGGGAGTCTCGAGCAGTACTTC.

The CDR3 bases are TGTGCCATCAGTGACACCCCGAGACAAGAGACCCAGTACTTC. Translation: CAISDTPRQETQYF. The rearrangement links TRBV10-3 to TRBJ2-5; the D is unclear. Looked up from germline, CDR1 is ENHRY and CDR2 is SYGVKD. The CDR3 is 14 amino acids. With 3 bases removed from V and 2 bases from J, the gap between germline ends came to 10 bases.

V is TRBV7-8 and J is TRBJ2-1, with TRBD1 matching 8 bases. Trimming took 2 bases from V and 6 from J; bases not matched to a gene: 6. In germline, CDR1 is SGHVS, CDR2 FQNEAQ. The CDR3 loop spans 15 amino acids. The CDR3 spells CASSLLRQGANEQFF. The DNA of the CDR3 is TGTGCCAGCAGCTTATTACGCCAGGGGGCCAATGAGCAGTTCTTC.

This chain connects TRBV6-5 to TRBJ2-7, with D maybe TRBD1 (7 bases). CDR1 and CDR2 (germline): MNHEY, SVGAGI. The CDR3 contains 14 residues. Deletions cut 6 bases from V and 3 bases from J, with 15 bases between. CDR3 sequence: CASSPHRGGYEQYF. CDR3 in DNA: TGTGCCAGCAGCCCCCACAGGGGAGGCTACGAGCAGTACTTC.

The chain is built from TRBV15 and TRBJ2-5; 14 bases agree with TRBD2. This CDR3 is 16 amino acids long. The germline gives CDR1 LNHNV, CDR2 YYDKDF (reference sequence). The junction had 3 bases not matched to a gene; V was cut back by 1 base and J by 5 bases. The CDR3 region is CATSRVGLAGVETQYF. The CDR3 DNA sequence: TGTGCCACCAGCAGAGTGGGACTAGCGGGAGTGGAGACCCAGTACTTC.

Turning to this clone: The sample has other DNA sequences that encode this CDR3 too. The CDR3: CASSYSGQGSGNTIYF. In DNA form, the CDR3 reads TGTGCCAGCAGTTACTCGGGACAGGGCTCTGGAAACACCATATATTTT. The chain uses TRBV6-5 and TRBJ1-3; 9 bases agree with TRBD1. The CDR3 runs to 16 residues. After removal of 0 bases from V and 0 bases from J, the junction contained 0 bases not matched to a gene. CDR1 and CDR2 (germline): MNHEY, SVGAGI.

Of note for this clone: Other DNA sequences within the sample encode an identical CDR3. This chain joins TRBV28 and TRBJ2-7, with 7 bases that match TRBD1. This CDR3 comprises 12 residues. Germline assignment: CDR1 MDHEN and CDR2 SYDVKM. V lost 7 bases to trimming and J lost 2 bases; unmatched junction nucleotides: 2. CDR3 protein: CASNRGPYEQYF. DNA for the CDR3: TGTGCCAGCAACAGGGGTCCCTACGAGCAGTACTTC.

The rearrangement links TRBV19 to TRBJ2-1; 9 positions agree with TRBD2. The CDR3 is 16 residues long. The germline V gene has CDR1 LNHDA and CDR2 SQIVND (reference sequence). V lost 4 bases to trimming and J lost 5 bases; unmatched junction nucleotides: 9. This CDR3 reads CASSRSVLAGDNEQFF. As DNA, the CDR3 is TGTGCCAGTAGTAGGTCCGTGTTAGCGGGAGACAATGAGCAGTTCTTC.